Listed below are T cell receptor beta chains from one sample, sequenced in a study of CD8+ T cells in alopecia areata. The assay was immunoSEQ multiplex PCR, and TCRdb's table has in-frame clones only and misses some. The sample holds over 150,000 clones, 55% to 70% seen once. Sequences were derived from CD4+ T cells sorted from blood, sampled at week 24, from a patient treated with tofacitinib. The receptors here all came from a human donor with alopecia areata. Both conserved end residues are part of each CDR3. D genes are given only for firm matches. Clone size appears in some rows only: once, few, many, or a class for an expanded clone.

cdr3_nt,cdr3_aa,v_call,d_call,j_call,clone_size
TGTGCCAGCTCACCACGCAGGGGGACCGGAAACACCATATATTTT,CASSPRRGTGNTIYF,TRBV18,TRBD1,TRBJ1-3,few
TGTGCCAGCCGCACAGGGTACGAGCAGTACTTC,CASRTGYEQYF,TRBV7-2,NA,TRBJ2-7,NA
TGCGCCAGCAGCCAAGAATGGGGTCGGACAGATACGCAGTATTTT,CASSQEWGRTDTQYF,TRBV4-3,NA,TRBJ2-3,few
TGTGCCAGCAGTTTTAGGGACAGGGGCGGCTACACCTTC,CASSFRDRGGYTF,TRBV27,TRBD1,TRBJ1-2,NA
TGTGCCAGCAGCTTAGGCCCCTCAGATACGCAGTATTTT,CASSLGPSDTQYF,TRBV7-7,NA,TRBJ2-3,once
TGTGCCAGCAGTGGGATGAACACTGAAGCTTTCTTT,CASSGMNTEAFF,TRBV25-1,NA,TRBJ1-1,once
TGTGCCAGCAGCCAAGTCGGCGGGAGAGGGGATGAGCAGTTCTTC,CASSQVGGRGDEQFF,TRBV14,TRBD2,TRBJ2-1,NA
TGCGCCAGCAGCTTGTTCCGTGACAGCAATTCACCCCTCCACTTT,CASSLFRDSNSPLHF,TRBV5-1,NA,TRBJ1-6,NA
TGTGCCAGCAGCTCCTCACGAGTTGAGCAGTTCTTC,CASSSSRVEQFF,TRBV9,NA,TRBJ2-1,NA
TGTGCCAGCTCACCGGGCCGGTGGAACTATGGCTACACCTTC,CASSPGRWNYGYTF,TRBV18,NA,TRBJ1-2,few
TGTGCCAGCAGCCCCGGACTACTCCTAAACTATGGCTACACCTTC,CASSPGLLLNYGYTF,TRBV7-9,NA,TRBJ1-2,few
TGCGCCAGCAGCTCCTTCAACCAAGAGACCCAGTACTTC,CASSSFNQETQYF,TRBV5-1,NA,TRBJ2-5,once
TGTGCCAGCAGTAGGGGGCGAGGAAGTGAAAAACTGTTTTTT,CASSRGRGSEKLFF,TRBV6-5,TRBD1,TRBJ1-4,NA
TGTGCCAGCTCATCCGACCCTAACTATGGCTACACCTTC,CASSSDPNYGYTF,TRBV18,NA,TRBJ1-2,few
TGCAGCGTTGTAAGTTGGGGACAGGGAACCTACAATGAGCAGTTCTTC,CSVVSWGQGTYNEQFF,TRBV29-1,TRBD1,TRBJ2-1,NA
TGTGCCATCAGTGATACACAGGGGGCTAACTATGGCTACACCTTC,CAISDTQGANYGYTF,TRBV10-3,TRBD1,TRBJ1-2,NA
TGTGCCAGCAGCGTAGCGGGACAGAATAATTCACCCCTCCACTTT,CASSVAGQNNSPLHF,TRBV9,TRBD1,TRBJ1-6,NA
TGCAGCGTTGGGGGAGACAGGGAGCAGTACTTC,CSVGGDREQYF,TRBV29-1,NA,TRBJ2-7,NA
TGTGCCAGTAGTATAAATAGCGACAATAGCAATCAGCCCCAGCATTTT,CASSINSDNSNQPQHF,TRBV19,NA,TRBJ1-5,NA
TGTGCCAGCAGCCAAGATCAAGGGGCGGGTCAGTTCTTC,CASSQDQGAGQFF,TRBV4-2,NA,TRBJ2-1,NA
TGCAGCGTTGGGCCCGGGTACTACGAGCAGTACTTC,CSVGPGYYEQYF,TRBV29-1,NA,TRBJ2-7,once
TGCGCCAGCAGTCAATTCGTCAGAGACCCATCCTACGAGCAGTACTTC,CASSQFVRDPSYEQYF,TRBV23-1,NA,TRBJ2-7,NA
TGCGCCAGCAGCTTCGGACTAGCGGGAGGGCTGGCGTACGAGCAGTACTTC,CASSFGLAGGLAYEQYF,TRBV5-1,TRBD2,TRBJ2-7,few
TGTGCCAGCAGTTTACAGGGTCGGGGCGAGCAGTACTTC,CASSLQGRGEQYF,TRBV27,NA,TRBJ2-7,NA
TGTGCCAGCAGTTCCCCGACGGGTCGGGACAATGAGCAGTTCTTC,CASSSPTGRDNEQFF,TRBV28,NA,TRBJ2-1,few
TGCGCCAGCAGCCAAGATATCGGGACACCGCGGCACGAGCAGTACTTC,CASSQDIGTPRHEQYF,TRBV4-3,NA,TRBJ2-7,NA
TGTGCCAGCAGCTCAGCCCTAAACAGGGTCGAGGGTGGCTACACCTTC,CASSSALNRVEGGYTF,TRBV5-4,NA,TRBJ1-2,NA
TGCACCGAGACAAAGAGACCTCACAACACTGAAGCTTTCTTT,CTETKRPHNTEAFF,TRBV29-1,NA,TRBJ1-1,NA
TGTGCCTGGAGTGCAGGGCAAATGAACACTGAAGCTTTCTTT,CAWSAGQMNTEAFF,TRBV30,NA,TRBJ1-1,NA
TGTGCCAGCAGCTCCGGGACAGGGATGAACACTGAAGCTTTCTTT,CASSSGTGMNTEAFF,TRBV5-6,TRBD1,TRBJ1-1,NA
TGTGCCAGCAGCCAAGATCTAGCGGGGAGAGAGACCCAGTACTTC,CASSQDLAGRETQYF,TRBV4-2,TRBD2,TRBJ2-5,NA
TGTGCCAGCAGTTTATCCCCCCCGGGATCGACGGGGGTAGGAGAGACCCAGTACTTC,CASSLSPPGSTGVGETQYF,TRBV27,NA,TRBJ2-5,NA
TGTGCCAGCAGCTTAGCGCACAGGAATCAGCCCCAGCATTTT,CASSLAHRNQPQHF,TRBV7-9,NA,TRBJ1-5,few
TGTGCCAGCAGCTTAGGGCAACTGAATCAGCCCCAGCATTTT,CASSLGQLNQPQHF,TRBV7-2,NA,TRBJ1-5,NA
TGTGCCAGCAGCGTAATTGGCACCGGGGAGCTGTTTTTT,CASSVIGTGELFF,TRBV9,NA,TRBJ2-2,NA
TGCGCCAGCAGTGACCCGACAGGGGACTATGGCTACACCTTC,CASSDPTGDYGYTF,TRBV5-1,TRBD1,TRBJ1-2,few
TGCAGCGTTCTGGACAGCGCGAACACCGGGGAGCTGTTTTTT,CSVLDSANTGELFF,TRBV29-1,NA,TRBJ2-2,once
TGTGCCAGCAGCTCGGGGGGCCTTAGCACAGATACGCAGTATTTT,CASSSGGLSTDTQYF,TRBV7-3,NA,TRBJ2-3,NA
TGTGCCAGCAGCGAGGGGACCGCCGGCTACGAGCAGTACTTC,CASSEGTAGYEQYF,TRBV9,NA,TRBJ2-7,NA
TGTGCCTGGAGTGTACAGGAGGGCTACGAGCAGTACTTC,CAWSVQEGYEQYF,TRBV30,NA,TRBJ2-7,NA
TGTGCCAGCAGCTTAGCGCTGGACAACTTAGATACGCAGTATTTT,CASSLALDNLDTQYF,TRBV7-2,NA,TRBJ2-3,NA
TGTGCCATCAGTGGACAGGGGAAACTGTTTTTT,CAISGQGKLFF,TRBV10-3,TRBD1,TRBJ1-4,few